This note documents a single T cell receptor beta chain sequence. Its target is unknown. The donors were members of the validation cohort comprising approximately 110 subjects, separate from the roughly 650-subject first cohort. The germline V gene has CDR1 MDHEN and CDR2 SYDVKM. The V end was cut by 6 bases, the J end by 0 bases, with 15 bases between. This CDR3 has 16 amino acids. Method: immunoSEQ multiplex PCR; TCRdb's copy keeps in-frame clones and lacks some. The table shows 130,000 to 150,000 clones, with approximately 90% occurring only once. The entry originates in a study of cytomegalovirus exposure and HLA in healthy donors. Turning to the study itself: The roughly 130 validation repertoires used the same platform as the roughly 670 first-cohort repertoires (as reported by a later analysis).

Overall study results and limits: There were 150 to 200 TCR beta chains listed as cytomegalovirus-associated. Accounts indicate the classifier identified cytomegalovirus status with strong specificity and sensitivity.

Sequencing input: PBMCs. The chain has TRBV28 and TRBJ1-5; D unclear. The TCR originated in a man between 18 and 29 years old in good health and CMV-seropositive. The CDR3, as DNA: TGTGCCAGCAGAATCATGGGAGGGTATAGCAATCAGCCCCAGCATTTT. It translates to CASRIMGGYSNQPQHF.